This T cell receptor (beta chain) was documented in a study of control samples from healthy donors and cancer patients. TCRdb's copy holds only in-frame clones and misses some; the assay was immunoSEQ multiplex PCR. The data contain 350,000 to 450,000 clones, 90% of them singletons. Germline V gives CDR1 SGHTA, CDR2 FQGTGA. V lost 5 bases and J 7 bases, leaving 9 bases between the germline ends. The CDR3 covers 12 residues. The chain has TRBV7-3 and TRBJ2-1; a possible D gene is TRBD1 (5 bases). This receptor was identified in a man aged 40-49 years with head and neck cancer. The specimen was PBMCs. This chain's CDR3 is CASSPQGNEQFF. The CDR3 DNA follows: TGTGCCAGCAGCCCGCAGGGAAATGAGCAGTTCTTC.